This T cell receptor (beta chain) comes out of a study of beta chain features in type 1 diabetes. Study-wide points: Comparison showed that naive, central memory and Treg TCRB repertoires appeared more similar among patients than among healthy donors. At VDJ recombination sites, type 1 diabetes patients had fewer insertions and more deleted nucleotides.

Expressed TCRB transcripts were sequenced, since all the RNA that had been isolated was reverse transcribed. Mean read depth for naive, central memory and regulatory T cell samples was some 3.8 million reads. Data came from immunoSEQ multiplex PCR; TCRdb stores just in-frame clones and leaves some out. The sample gives approximately 250,000 clones, over 8.5% of which show up once; under 0.045% is in the top ten. Sorted populations all had greater than 95% purity. This clone came up a few times. Antigen specificity is unknown. The receptor comes from a woman aged 18-35 years in good health. The sample was naive CD4+ T cells from blood.

CDR3 nucleotides: TGTGCCAGCAGTTCCGCTCGCGCAGGAGGCACCGGGGAGCTGTTTTTT. Amino acid sequence: CASSSARAGGTGELFF. V usage is TRBV5-4 and J usage is TRBJ2-2, with a weak D call TRBD2 (5 bases). The CDR3 totals 16 residues. Germline CDR1 and CDR2: SGHNT and YYREEE (reference sequence). V was trimmed by 5 bases and J by 4 bases, leaving 18 bases between them.